Shown below are 27 T cell receptor beta chains from a single sample sequenced in a study of graft-versus-host responses after intestinal transplantation (TCRdb year 2021). No antigen has been identified for these receptors. Library construction relied on the immunoSEQ multiplex PCR assay. This is the immuneACCESS table as TCRdb keeps it, with only in-frame sequences that have V and J called. A part of the clones is gone; compared with another copy, unresolved V genes explain less than half, and the rest is unexplained. This sample comprises 70,000 to 95,000 clones, 90% to 95% of them detected only once. The ten largest account for approximately 1.1% of the sample. The time point label for this specimen denotes: cells obtained before transplantation from donor or recipient. Source: unstimulated CD8+ T cells sorted from spleen or lymph node cells, taken before transplant. The receptors come from a human donor who was the organ donor for an intestinal transplant.

V usage is TRBV20-1 and J usage is TRBJ2-1, with a possible D match to TRBD2 (5 bases). V gave up 5 bases and J gave up 6 bases, with 8 bases separating them. CDR3 length: 11 residues. CDR1 is DFQATT and CDR2 is SNEGSKA in the germline V gene (reference sequence). The CDR3 DNA is TGCAGTGCTGCACTAGTCAATGAGCAGTTCTTC. It yields the protein CSAALVNEQFF.

This clone was detected only once. The rearrangement links TRBV19 to TRBJ1-4; D is possibly TRBD1 (6 bases). The V gene lost 5 bases and the J gene lost 8 bases, with 18 bases spanning the gap. Per the germline V gene, CDR1 is LNHDA and CDR2 is SQIVND (reference sequence). The CDR3 totals 15 residues. The CDR3 DNA sequence: TGTGCCAGTAGTCCACAGGGTACTCTATGGGAAAAACTGTTTTTT. Residues: CASSPQGTLWEKLFF.

This rearrangement joins TRBV13 to TRBJ2-2; D ambiguous. Germline CDR1 reads PRHDT; CDR2 reads FYEKMQ (reference sequence). This CDR3 is built from 15 residues. V was cut by 3 bases and J by 5 bases, with 13 bases left in between. The CDR3 sequence: CASSFLTPPTGELFF. DNA for the CDR3: TGTGCCAGCAGCTTCTTGACACCGCCGACCGGGGAGCTGTTTTTT.

This chain uses TRBV15 with TRBJ1-1; 7 bases align to TRBD1. Germline lookup yields CDR1 LNHNV and CDR2 YYDKDF (reference sequence). This CDR3 has 15 amino acids. V trimming: 3 bases; J trimming: 3 bases; junction bases outside the gene matches: 7. The chain's CDR3 is CATSRRGRADTEAFF. The DNA of the CDR3 is TGTGCCACCAGCAGGAGGGGGCGGGCGGACACTGAAGCTTTCTTT.

The chain links TRBV6-5 to TRBJ2-7, with TRBD2 matching 9 bases. The trim removed 7 bases at V and 7 bases at J, leaving 8 bases unmatched. The germline CDR1 and CDR2 sequences are MNHEY and SVGAGI. The CDR3 loop spans 13 amino acids. The CDR3 is CASTLGLAGEQYF. The CDR3 region has the DNA TGTGCCAGCACCCTAGGGCTAGCGGGGGAGCAGTACTTC.

This clone was detected a few times. V is TRBV29-1 and J is TRBJ1-5, with a possible D match to TRBD1 (5 bases). V dropped 7 bases and J dropped 4 bases, with 11 bases sitting between them. The germline CDR1 and CDR2 sequences are SQVTM and ANQGSEA. CDR3 length: 12 residues. The chain's CDR3 is CSAGQENQPQHF. CDR3 nucleotide sequence: TGCAGCGCCGGACAAGAGAATCAGCCCCAGCATTTT.

The chain recombines TRBV19 with TRBJ2-7; D is uncertain. The germline V gene has CDR1 LNHDA and CDR2 SQIVND (reference sequence). Trimming removed 3 bases from V and 0 bases from J, with 9 bases in between. This CDR3 is 14 amino acids long. Here the CDR3 reads CASSIVGGSYEQYF. The CDR3 coding sequence is TGTGCCAGTAGTATCGTCGGCGGCTCCTACGAGCAGTACTTC.

The chain couples TRBV6-5 to TRBJ2-1; tentative D call: TRBD2 (5 bases). Germline V gives CDR1 MNHEY, CDR2 SVGAGI. Trimming pared 4 bases from V and 9 bases from J, leaving 13 bases between. The CDR3 sequence is 13 residues long. This CDR3 is CASSSTDWGEQFF. The DNA for the CDR3 is TGTGCCAGCAGTTCGACGGACTGGGGTGAGCAGTTCTTC.

The V and J genes are TRBV19 and TRBJ1-1; the D is unclear. The V end was cut by 7 bases, the J end by 6 bases, with 18 bases between. The germline gives CDR1 LNHDA, CDR2 SQIVND (reference sequence). The CDR3 extends over 14 amino acids. The DNA of the CDR3 is TGTGCCAGTAATGAAGTTGGAGGGTCCCCTGAAGCTTTCTTT. Translation gives CASNEVGGSPEAFF.

CDR3 region: CASSQTGGWEKLFF. CDR3 nucleotides: TGTGCCAGCAGTCAGACAGGGGGATGGGAAAAACTGTTTTTT. The J gene is TRBJ1-4, the V gene TRBV27, with 9 bases fitting TRBD1. The CDR3 consists of 14 residues. With V trimmed by 5 bases and J by 8 bases, 6 bases remained unmatched. The germline V gene encodes CDR1 MNHEY and CDR2 SMNVEV (reference sequence).

The gene calls are TRBV27 and TRBJ2-7, with a tentative D call TRBD1 (6 bases). With 4 bases removed from V and 2 bases from J, the gap between germline ends came to 9 bases. Per the germline V gene, CDR1 is MNHEY and CDR2 is SMNVEV (reference sequence). This CDR3 region has 13 residues. CDR3 loop: CASSSRGPYEQYF. The CDR3 DNA reads TGTGCCAGCAGTTCCAGGGGACCCTACGAGCAGTACTTC.

This chain joins TRBV18 and TRBJ2-1, with TRBD1 matching 11 bases. CDR1 KGHSH and CDR2 LQKENI come from the germline V gene. The CDR3 has 16 residues. V shed 0 bases, J shed 9 bases, and the junction held 7 bases outside the gene matches. Written as DNA, the CDR3 is TGTGCCAGCTCACCACCCGGGACAGGGGGGGTGGGTGAGCAGTTCTTC. Translated, it gives CASSPPGTGGVGEQFF.

This clone was counted between two and nine times. CDR3 region: CASSYRITGWTEAFF. The DNA for the CDR3 is TGTGCCAGCAGCTATAGAATTACAGGGTGGACTGAAGCTTTCTTT. The genes are TRBV5-6 and TRBJ1-1, with D possibly matching TRBD1 (6 bases). Germline CDR1 is SGHDT and CDR2 is YYEEEE. The CDR3 sequence is 15 residues long. V was pared by 3 bases and J by 5 bases, with 17 bases between. The entire variable domain, with the rest obtained from reference TRBV5-6 and TRBJ1-1, is as follows: DAGVTQSPTHLIKTRGQQVTLRCSPKSGHDTVSWYQQALGQGPQFIFQYYEEEERQRGNFPDRFSGHQFPNYSSELNVNALLLGDSALYLCASSYRITGWTEAFFGQGTRLTVV.

This chain connects TRBV27 to TRBJ2-1; 8 bases map to TRBD2. This CDR3 has 14 residues. V dropped 7 bases and J dropped 7; count of bases not matched to a gene: 9. Looked up from germline, CDR1 is MNHEY and CDR2 is SMNVEV (reference sequence). CDR3 amino acids: CASNPLAAENEQFF. In DNA, the CDR3 is TGTGCCAGCAACCCACTAGCGGCAGAAAATGAGCAGTTCTTC.

This rearrangement joins TRBV16 to TRBJ1-2; D perhaps matches TRBD1 (6 bases). The CDR3 spans 16 residues. V was shortened by 1 base and J by 12 bases, with 24 bases between the two germline ends. The germline gives CDR1 KGHSY, CDR2 FQNENV. The CDR3 DNA sequence: TGTGCCAGCAGCCAATTTAACGGGCAGGGGACCCCGGTCGACACCTTC. Protein: CASSQFNGQGTPVDTF.

The genes are TRBV30 and TRBJ2-5, with D unclear. V was shortened by 6 bases and J by 7 bases, with 9 bases between the two germline ends. There are 10 residues in the CDR3. CDR1 is GTSNPN and CDR2 is SVGIG in the germline V gene (reference sequence). Here the CDR3 reads CACSYGTQYF. The CDR3 bases are TGTGCCTGTTCCTATGGGACCCAGTACTTC.

Only one count was recorded for this clone. The CDR3 reads CASSLRGRIINPQHF. As DNA, the CDR3 is TGTGCCAGCAGCCTTAGGGGCAGGATCATCAACCCCCAGCATTTT. V gene TRBV7-2 combines with J gene TRBJ1-5, with a weak D call TRBD1 (5 bases). Germline CDR1 and CDR2: SGHTA and FQGNSA. The CDR3 has 15 amino acids. V lost 5 bases to trimming and J lost 10 bases, with 21 bases between them.

This clone was detected once. Additional DNA sequences in this sample encode the identical CDR3. The V and J genes are TRBV9 and TRBJ1-1; D unclear. The CDR3 contains 15 residues. V shed 0 bases and J shed 1 base, with 10 bases lying between them. The germline gives CDR1 SGDLS, CDR2 YYNGEE. In DNA, the CDR3 is TGTGCCAGCAGCGTAGGAGCAGGAGGGAACACTGAAGCTTTCTTT. It translates to CASSVGAGGNTEAFF.

The chain employs TRBV25-1 and TRBJ2-5; 7 nucleotides match TRBD2. From germline, CDR1 is MGHDK and CDR2 SYGVNS. V trimming: 1 base; J trimming: 4 bases; junction bases outside the gene matches: 9. This CDR3 comprises 16 residues. DNA for the CDR3: TGTGCCAGCAGTGAATCTCGTGTAGGCGGGGGAGAGACCCAGTACTTC. This translates into CASSESRVGGGETQYF.

This rearrangement joins TRBV7-6 to TRBJ2-3; 13 bases fit TRBD2. The CDR3 covers 18 residues. J gave up 6 bases and V 5 bases, and 14 bases lay outside the gene matches. Germline CDR1 SGHVS, CDR2 FNYEAQ. CDR3 loop: CASSLYGTSGASMDTQYF. Written as DNA, the CDR3 is TGTGCCAGCAGCCTGTACGGGACTAGCGGGGCGTCTATGGATACGCAGTATTTT.

As for this clone: This sample also contains other DNA sequences that code for the same CDR3. This chain connects TRBV7-9 to TRBJ1-1, with 7 bases that match TRBD1. V lost 5 bases, J lost 3 bases, and 9 bases stayed unmatched. The CDR3 runs to 15 residues. Germline CDR1 is SEHNR and CDR2 is FQNEAQ (reference sequence). The CDR3 sequence is CASSHTLTGYTEAFF. The CDR3 coding sequence is TGTGCCAGCAGCCACACATTGACAGGGTACACTGAAGCTTTCTTT.

The CDR3 coding sequence is TGTGCCAGCAGCTTAGGTCGGGGGAGAGGGGTCGAGCAGTTCTTC. It codes for CASSLGRGRGVEQFF. The genes are TRBV11-2 and TRBJ2-1, with D possibly being TRBD2 (6 bases). This CDR3 has 15 residues. Germline CDR1 and CDR2: SGHAT and FQNNGV. V gave up 1 base and J gave up 10 bases, with 17 bases separating them.

As DNA, the CDR3 is TGTGCCAGCAGTGAAAGGTCTCGACAGACCGATCAGCCCCAGCATTTT. Protein product: CASSERSRQTDQPQHF. The chain links TRBV2 to TRBJ1-5, with D maybe TRBD1 (5 bases). From germline, CDR1 is SNHLY and CDR2 FYNNEI. The CDR3 is made up of 16 amino acids. Trimming cost V 2 bases and J 5 bases, with 16 bases left between them.

This chain uses TRBV30 with TRBJ1-5; weak D call: TRBD1 (5 bases). V lost 2 bases to trimming and J lost 1 base, with 18 bases between them. Germline CDR1 and CDR2: GTSNPN and SVGIG (reference sequence). This CDR3 comprises 17 residues. The CDR3 protein is CAWSKNTGYASNQPQHF. CDR3 coding DNA: TGTGCCTGGAGTAAGAATACAGGTTATGCCAGCAATCAGCCCCAGCATTTT.

The chain is built from TRBV15 and TRBJ2-2; 7 bases agree with TRBD1. Germline V CDR1 and CDR2: LNHNV, YYDKDF (reference sequence). J gave up 7 bases and V 1 base, and 3 bases lay outside the gene matches. The CDR3 sequence is 14 residues long. This CDR3 reads CATSRVAGGGELFF. For the CDR3, the DNA is TGTGCCACCAGCAGAGTAGCAGGGGGCGGGGAGCTGTTTTTT.

The genes are TRBV6-6 and TRBJ1-6; D unclear. CDR3 length equals 13 residues. Germline CDR1 MNHNY, CDR2 SVGAGI (reference sequence). Trimming left V 4 bases short and J 9 bases short, with 10 bases between. CDR3 residues: CASSFQDGSPLHF. The CDR3 DNA is TGTGCCAGCAGTTTTCAGGATGGTTCACCCCTCCACTTT.

This clone came up once. The rearrangement joins TRBV27 to TRBJ1-5; D gene ambiguous. V was pared by 3 bases and J by 3 bases, with 3 bases between. From germline, CDR1 is MNHEY and CDR2 SMNVEV (reference sequence). The CDR3 is 12 amino acids. Here the CDR3 reads CASSFLNQPQHF. The CDR3 coding sequence is TGTGCCAGCAGTTTTCTCAATCAGCCCCAGCATTTT.